This section outlines one TCR beta chain sequence together with its context. This sample stems from a study of OX40 agonist ivuxolimab in advanced cancers. Here immunoSEQ multiplex PCR was the method, and the copy in TCRdb shows in-frame clones only, minus some. The table includes approximately 52,000 clones, 94% detected once. This receptor was obtained from an adult with an advanced solid tumor such as melanoma, head and neck, liver or kidney cancer. The sample consisted of CD4+ or CD8+ T cells sorted from blood, taken in a trial of the OX40 agonist ivuxolimab.

This chain's CDR3 is CASSVPTSGYTDTQYF. The CDR3 nucleotides read TGCGCCAGCAGCGTACCGACTAGCGGATACACAGATACGCAGTATTTT. V and J are TRBV5-1 and TRBJ2-3; TRBD2 matches 9 bases. The V segment lost 4 bases and the J segment 2 bases; nucleotides outside the gene matches: 8. CDR3 length equals 16 residues. Germline values: CDR1 SGHRS, CDR2 YFSETQ. Based on the CDR3 plus reference TRBV5-1 and TRBJ2-3, the full variable domain is KAGVTQTPRYLIKTRGQQVTLSCSPISGHRSVSWYQQTPGQGLQFLFEYFSETQRNKGNFPGRFSGRQFSNSRSEMNVSTLELGDSALYLCASSVPTSGYTDTQYFGPGTRLTVL.